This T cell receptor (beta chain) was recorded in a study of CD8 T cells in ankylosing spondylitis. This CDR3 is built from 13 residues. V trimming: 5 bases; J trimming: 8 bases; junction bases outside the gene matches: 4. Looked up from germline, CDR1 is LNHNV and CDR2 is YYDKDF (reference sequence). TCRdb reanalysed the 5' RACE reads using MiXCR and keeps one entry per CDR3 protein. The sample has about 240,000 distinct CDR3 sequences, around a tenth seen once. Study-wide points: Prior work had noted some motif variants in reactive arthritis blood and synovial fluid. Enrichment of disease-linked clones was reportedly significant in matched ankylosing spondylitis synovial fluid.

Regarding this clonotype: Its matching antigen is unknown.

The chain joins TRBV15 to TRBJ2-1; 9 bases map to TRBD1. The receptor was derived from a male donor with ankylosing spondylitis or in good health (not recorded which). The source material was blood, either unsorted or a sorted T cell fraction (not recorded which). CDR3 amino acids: CATSRDRVHEQFF. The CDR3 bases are TGTGCCACCAGCCGGGACAGGGTCCATGAGCAGTTCTTC.